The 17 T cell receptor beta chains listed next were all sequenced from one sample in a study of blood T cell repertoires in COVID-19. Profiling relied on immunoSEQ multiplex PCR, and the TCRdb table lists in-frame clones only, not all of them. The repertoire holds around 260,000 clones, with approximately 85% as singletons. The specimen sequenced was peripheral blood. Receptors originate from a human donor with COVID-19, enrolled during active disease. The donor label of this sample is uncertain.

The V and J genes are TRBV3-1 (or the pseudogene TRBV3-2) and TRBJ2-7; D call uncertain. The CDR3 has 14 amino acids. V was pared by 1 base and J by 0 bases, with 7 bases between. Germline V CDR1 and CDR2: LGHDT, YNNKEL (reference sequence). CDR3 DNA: TGTGCCAGCAGCCAAGCGACATTCTCCTACGAGCAGTACTTC. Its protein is CASSQATFSYEQYF.

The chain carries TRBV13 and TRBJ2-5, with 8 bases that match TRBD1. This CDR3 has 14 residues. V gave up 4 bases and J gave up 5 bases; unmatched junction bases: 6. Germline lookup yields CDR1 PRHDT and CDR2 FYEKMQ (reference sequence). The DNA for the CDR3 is TGTGCCAGCAGCTCCCAGGGGGCAGGGGAGACCCAGTACTTC. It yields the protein CASSSQGAGETQYF.

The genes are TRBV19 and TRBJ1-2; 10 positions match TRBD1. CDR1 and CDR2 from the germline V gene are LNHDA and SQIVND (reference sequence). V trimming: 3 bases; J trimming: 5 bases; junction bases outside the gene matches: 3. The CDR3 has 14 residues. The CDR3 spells CASSIRQGAYGYTF. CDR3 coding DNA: TGTGCCAGTAGTATCAGACAGGGGGCGTATGGCTACACCTTC.

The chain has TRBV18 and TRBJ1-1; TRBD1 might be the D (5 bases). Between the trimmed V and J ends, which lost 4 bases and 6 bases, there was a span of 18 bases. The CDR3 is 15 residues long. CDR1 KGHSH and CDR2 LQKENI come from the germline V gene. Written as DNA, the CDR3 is TGTGCCAGCTCACTGGAGTCCCAGGGTGCAGCTGAAGCTTTCTTT. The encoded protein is CASSLESQGAAEAFF. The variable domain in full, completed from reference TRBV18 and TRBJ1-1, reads NAGVMQNPRHLVRRRGQEARLRCSPMKGHSHVYWYRQLPEEGLKFMVYLQKENIIDESGMPKERFSAEFPKEGPSILRIQQVVRGDSAAYFCASSLESQGAAEAFFGQGTRLTVV.

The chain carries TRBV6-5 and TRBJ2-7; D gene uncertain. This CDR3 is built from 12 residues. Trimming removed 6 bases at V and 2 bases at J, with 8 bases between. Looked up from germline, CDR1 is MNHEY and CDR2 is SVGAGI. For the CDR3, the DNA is TGTGCCAGCAGCCCCCTAACCTACGAGCAGTACTTC. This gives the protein CASSPLTYEQYF.

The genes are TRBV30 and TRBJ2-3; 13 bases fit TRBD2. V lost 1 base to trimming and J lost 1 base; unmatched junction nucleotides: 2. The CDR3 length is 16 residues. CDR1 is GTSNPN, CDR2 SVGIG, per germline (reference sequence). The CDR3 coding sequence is TGTGCCTGGAGTGGGGGGACTAGCGGGGGCACAGATACGCAGTATTTT. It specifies CAWSGGTSGGTDTQYF.

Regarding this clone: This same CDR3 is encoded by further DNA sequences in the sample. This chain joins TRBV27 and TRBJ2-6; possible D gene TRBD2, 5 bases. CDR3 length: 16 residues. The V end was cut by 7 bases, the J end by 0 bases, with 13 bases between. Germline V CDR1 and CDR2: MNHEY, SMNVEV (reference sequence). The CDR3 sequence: CASTTGGLSGANVLTF. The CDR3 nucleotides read TGTGCCAGCACCACCGGTGGACTCTCTGGGGCCAACGTCCTGACTTTC.

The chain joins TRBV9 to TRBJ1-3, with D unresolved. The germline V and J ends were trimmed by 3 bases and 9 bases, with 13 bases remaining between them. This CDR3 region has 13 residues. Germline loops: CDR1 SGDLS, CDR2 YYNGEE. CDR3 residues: CASSDPPVPTIYF. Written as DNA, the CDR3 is TGTGCCAGCAGCGACCCCCCAGTCCCCACCATATATTTT.

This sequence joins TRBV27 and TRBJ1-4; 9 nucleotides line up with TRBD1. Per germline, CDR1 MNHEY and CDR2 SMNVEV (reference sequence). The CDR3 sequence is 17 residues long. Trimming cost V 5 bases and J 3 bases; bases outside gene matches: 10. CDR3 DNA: TGTGCCAGCAGTCCGTCCCGGGACAGGGTTTCTAATGAAAAACTGTTTTTT. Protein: CASSPSRDRVSNEKLFF.

The CDR3 DNA reads TGTGCCAGCAGTGAAGTGGCAGACTACACTGAAGCTTTCTTT. As protein: CASSEVADYTEAFF. This rearrangement joins TRBV27 to TRBJ1-1; no definite D call. Trimming pared 5 bases from V and 3 bases from J, leaving 13 bases between. The CDR3 sequence is 14 residues long. CDR1 is MNHEY, CDR2 SMNVEV, per germline (reference sequence).

CDR3 sequence reads: CASSPLQGRDVGETQYF. The CDR3, as DNA: TGTGCCAGCAGTCCCCTACAGGGGAGAGATGTAGGAGAGACCCAGTACTTC. This chain uses TRBV27 with TRBJ2-5; TRBD1 matches at 7 bases. Germline V gene data show CDR1 as MNHEY and CDR2 as SMNVEV (reference sequence). This CDR3 contains 17 residues. V dropped 5 bases and J dropped 4; count of bases not matched to a gene: 16.

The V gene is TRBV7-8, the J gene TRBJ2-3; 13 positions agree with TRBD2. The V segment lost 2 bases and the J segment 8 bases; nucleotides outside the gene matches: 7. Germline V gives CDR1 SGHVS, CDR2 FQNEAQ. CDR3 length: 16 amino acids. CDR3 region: CASSLLTSGRNRTQYF. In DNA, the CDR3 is TGTGCCAGCAGCTTACTGACTAGCGGGAGGAACCGTACGCAGTATTTT.

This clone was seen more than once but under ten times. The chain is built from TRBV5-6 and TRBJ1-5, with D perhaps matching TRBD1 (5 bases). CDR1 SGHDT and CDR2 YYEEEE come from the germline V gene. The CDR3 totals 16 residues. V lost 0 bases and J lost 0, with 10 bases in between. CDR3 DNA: TGTGCCAGCAGCTTGGGTGGAGGGGATAGCAATCAGCCCCAGCATTTT. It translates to CASSLGGGDSNQPQHF.

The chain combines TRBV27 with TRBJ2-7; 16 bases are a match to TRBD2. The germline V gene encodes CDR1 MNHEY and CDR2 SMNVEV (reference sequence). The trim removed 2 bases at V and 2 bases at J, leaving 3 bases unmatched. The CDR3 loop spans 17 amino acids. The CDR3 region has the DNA TGTGCCAGCAGTTTAACCGGGACTAGCGGGAGGGCCTACGAGCAGTACTTC. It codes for CASSLTGTSGRAYEQYF.

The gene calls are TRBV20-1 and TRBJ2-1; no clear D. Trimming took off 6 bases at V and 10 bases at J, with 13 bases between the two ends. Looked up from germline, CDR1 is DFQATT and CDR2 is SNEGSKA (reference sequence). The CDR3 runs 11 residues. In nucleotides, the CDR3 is TGCAGTGCCCCAGGAAGCATCGAGCAGTTCTTC. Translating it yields CSAPGSIEQFF.

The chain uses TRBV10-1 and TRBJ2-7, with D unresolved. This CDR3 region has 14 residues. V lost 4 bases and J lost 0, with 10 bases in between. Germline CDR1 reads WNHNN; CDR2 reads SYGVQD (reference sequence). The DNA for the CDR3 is TGCGCCAGCAGTGGCAGGCATAGCTCCTACGAGCAGTACTTC. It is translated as CASSGRHSSYEQYF.

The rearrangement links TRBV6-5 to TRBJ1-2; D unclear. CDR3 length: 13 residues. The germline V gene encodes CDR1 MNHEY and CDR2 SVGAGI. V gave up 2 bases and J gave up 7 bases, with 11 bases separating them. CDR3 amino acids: CASSYADITGYTF. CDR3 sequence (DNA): TGTGCCAGCAGTTACGCCGACATAACTGGCTACACCTTC.